The clone carrying this TCR beta chain turned up a few times. In the original workflow: Reference gene primer amplification in the assay estimated nucleated cell counts. Sequenced by immunoSEQ multiplex PCR; TCRdb stores in-frame clones only, minus some. V and J calls plus clone size are reproduced from that table; the DNA served to infer D and trimming. Counted here are about 300,000 clones, 89% occurring once; the ten biggest clones make up about 5%. These data originate in a study of blood T cell repertoires in COVID-19. Whole-study context: PBMCs, B-cell-depleted T cells, or T cells provided the cDNA or gDNA that made up the material.

Germline CDR1 reads SGHTA; CDR2 reads FQGNSA. V was cut by 1 base and J by 8 bases, with 9 bases left in between. This CDR3 comprises 14 residues. Everyone who took part was about 18 to 90 years old, and they came from about two dozen US areas. Cohorts were based on clinical histories the participants reported. Sequenced: PBMCs or T cells enriched from blood (not recorded which). This sequence was found in a man aged 55 to 69 who had recovered from COVID-19. This chain links TRBV7-2 with TRBJ1-6, with a weak D call TRBD1 (5 bases). DNA for the CDR3: TGTGCCAGCAGCTTAGGGGGGGTCGATTCACCCCTCCACTTT. Amino acid sequence: CASSLGGVDSPLHF.